This T cell receptor beta chain originates from a study of tumor-infiltrating lymphocytes in primary liver carcinoma. With roughly 540 ng total RNA as template and a constant-region primer, TCR beta cDNA was made. Three rounds of nested multiplex PCR with slightly modified ARM-PCR produced TCR beta libraries. Each of the first two PCR rounds ran nine to ten cycles with TRBV1-TRBV30 forward and C-beta reverse primers. TCRdb reanalysed the multiplex PCR reads using MiXCR and keeps one entry per CDR3 protein. The sample includes approximately 330,000 distinct CDR3 sequences, around three fifths seen only once; the top ten take about 6%. Whole-study results and caveats: A significantly higher top-250-clone fraction was found in tumors than in blood (p = 0.039).

For blood RNA, unsorted whole blood served as the source, and germline DNA was extracted too. Those patients suffered from chronic HBV infection and were treatment-naive. Concerning this clonotype itself: Its antigen is currently unknown. This may come from a read error, since a much larger clone is one base off.

After removal of 4 bases from V and 5 bases from J, the junction contained 9 bases not matched to a gene. The CDR3 is made up of 15 amino acids. Germline V lookup: CDR1 SGHDN, CDR2 FVKESK. The sample taken for sequencing was peripheral blood. The receptor was derived from a man aged 35-49 years with primary liver carcinoma and hepatitis B virus infection. The chain is built from TRBV14 and TRBJ2-5, with TRBD1 matching over 8 bases. Written as DNA, the CDR3 is TGTGCCAGCAGCCTCTCGAGACAGGGGTTGGAGACCCAGTACTTC. It encodes CASSLSRQGLETQYF.